These 9 T cell receptor beta chains share one sample of origin, sequenced in a study of molecular identifiers for immune sequencing clone quantification. Using its own MiXCR run on the PCR reads, TCRdb lists one record per CDR3 protein. The table shows about 640,000 distinct CDR3 sequences, with 15% to 20% occurring only once. The sequencing input was naive CD8+ T cells from blood, with Jurkat cell RNA spiked in. Described subset: FACS-sorted CD8+CD4-CCR7+CD45RA+ naive T cells. The receptors come from a human donor in good health. Some libraries in this study had Jurkat cell RNA spiked in.

This clonotype occurred many times. The gene calls are TRBV10-2 and TRBJ1-1; no reliable D call. The V gene's germline CDR1 is WSHSY and CDR2 SAAADI. This CDR3 contains 13 residues. V lost 7 bases and J 1 base, leaving 10 bases between the germline ends. CDR3 residues: CASTLHKNTEAFF. The CDR3 DNA reads as TGCGCCAGCACCCTCCATAAGAACACTGAAGCTTTCTTT.

Concerning this clonotype: A read error may explain this, as a much larger clone is one base away. V gene TRBV4-3 combines with J gene TRBJ1-1; no reliable D call. The CDR3 totals 15 residues. V shed 0 bases and J shed 4 bases, with 12 bases lying between them. Germline V gene lookup returns CDR1 LGHNA and CDR2 YSLEER. CDR3 protein: CASSQEAILSTEAFF. DNA of the CDR3: TGCGCCAGCAGCCAAGAGGCCATTTTGAGCACTGAAGCTTTCTTT.

With regard to this clonotype: This may come from a read error, since a much larger clone is one base off. The rearrangement links TRBV27 to TRBJ2-5; D might be TRBD1 (6 bases). Germline CDR1 and CDR2: MNHEY and SMNVEV (reference sequence). V was clipped by 3 bases and J by 6 bases, with 17 bases between them. The CDR3 totals 15 residues. CDR3 coding DNA: TGTGCCAGCAGTTTTAAGGACAGCCTAACGAAGACCCAGTACTTC. It translates to CASSFKDSLTKTQYF.

This clonotype came up many times. The J gene is TRBJ2-3, the V gene TRBV6-2 or TRBV6-3; either TRBD1 or TRBD2 may fit D (6 bases each). CDR3 size: 15 residues. Trimming stripped 5 bases from V and 5 bases from J, with 17 bases between. Germline CDR1 is MNHEY and CDR2 is SVGEGT. DNA of the CDR3: TGTGCCAGCAGTCCCCTTGAGGGGGGAGGAGATACGCAGTATTTT. Residues: CASSPLEGGGDTQYF.

The sample holds many counts of this clonotype. The chain is built from TRBV29-1 and TRBJ2-1, with D perhaps matching TRBD2 (6 bases). Germline V gene lookup returns CDR1 SQVTM and CDR2 ANQGSEA. There are 14 residues in the CDR3. Deletions cut 6 bases from V and 0 bases from J, with 12 bases between. This CDR3 is CSVSRGSSYNEQFF. DNA of the CDR3: TGCAGCGTGAGCCGGGGGAGCTCCTACAATGAGCAGTTCTTC.

This clonotype was recorded many times. The chain recombines TRBV14 with TRBJ2-2; 8 nucleotides match TRBD1. Trimming at V came to 4 bases and at J to 5 bases, leaving 6 bases not matched to a gene. Germline V gene sequence: CDR1 SGHDN, CDR2 FVKESK. The CDR3 is made up of 15 amino acids. This CDR3 reads CASSPHRQGTGELFF. As DNA, the CDR3 is TGTGCCAGCAGCCCGCACCGACAGGGGACCGGGGAGCTGTTTTTT. Full variable domain (missing parts from reference TRBV14 and TRBJ2-2): EAGVTQFPSHSVIEKGQTVTLRCDPISGHDNLYWYRRVMGKEIKFLLHFVKESKQDESGMPNNRFLAERTGGTYSTLKVQPAELEDSGVYFCASSPHRQGTGELFFGEGSRLTVL.

The chain couples TRBV3-1 to TRBJ2-7; 8 bases fit TRBD2. The V segment lost 2 bases and the J segment 0 bases; nucleotides outside the gene matches: 6. This CDR3 has 16 residues. In germline, CDR1 is LGHDT, CDR2 YNNKEL (reference sequence). This chain's CDR3 is CASSQSSGVSSYEQYF. For the CDR3, the DNA is TGTGCCAGCAGCCAAAGTAGCGGGGTGAGCTCCTACGAGCAGTACTTC.

This clonotype was recorded only once. One end of the junction does not line up with germline, which may come from a read error. This chain joins TRBV11-2 and TRBJ2-2; possible D gene TRBD2, 5 bases. The CDR3 is 12 amino acids. From germline, CDR1 is SGHAT and CDR2 FQNNGV. The CDR3: CASSSLTGELVF. CDR3 bases: TGTGCCAGCAGCTCACTCACCGGGGAGCTGGTTTTT.

As concerns this clonotype: An end of the junction differs from the germline gene, which may be a read error. The chain joins TRBV19 to TRBJ2-3, with 9 nucleotides matching TRBD1. The CDR3 loop spans 15 amino acids. Looked up from germline, CDR1 is LNHDA and CDR2 is SQIVND (reference sequence). The CDR3: CARSIGTGSTDTQYF. Written as DNA, the CDR3 is TGTGCCCGTAGTATAGGGACAGGGAGCACAGATACGCAGTATTTT.